These T cell receptor beta chains were read from a single sample in a study of glioma-infiltrating T cells. From the multiplex PCR reads, TCRdb called clonotypes with MiXCR, one entry per CDR3 protein. The profile shows about 210,000 distinct CDR3 sequences, over 25% of them singletons. Material for sequencing was glioma tissue, nonneoplastic brain tissue, or PBMCs (not recorded which). Source of these receptors: a human donor with low-grade glioma or glioblastoma, undergoing nonglioma brain surgery, or in good health (not recorded which). Both conserved end residues are part of each CDR3. A D gene is named only where the DNA matches it firmly. The size field is filled for only some rows; it gives once, few, many or a size class.

abundance,j_gene,v_gene,d_gene,CDR3aa,CDR3nt
many,TRBJ2-3,TRBV15,NA,CATSSDRADTQYF,TGTGCCACCAGCAGTGATCGGGCAGATACGCAGTATTTT
medium-sized,TRBJ1-4,TRBV7-9,NA,CASSINNENEKLFF,TGTGCCAGCAGCATTAATAACGAAAATGAAAAACTGTTTTTT
many,TRBJ2-3,TRBV19,TRBD2,CASSKREDRGDTQYF,TGTGCCAGTAGTAAGCGGGAGGATCGGGGTGATACGCAGTATTTT
many,TRBJ2-3,TRBV7-7,TRBD1,CASSRAGGVTDTQYF,TGTGCTAGCAGCCGCGCAGGGGGCGTCACAGATACGCAGTATTTT
few,TRBJ2-3,TRBV7-3,TRBD1,CASSADRVDTQYF,TGTGCCAGCAGCGCGGACAGGGTGGATACGCAGTATTTT
many,TRBJ2-5,TRBV2,NA,CASSIFKETQYF,TGTGCCAGCAGTATTTTCAAAGAGACCCAGTACTTC
many,TRBJ2-1,TRBV27,TRBD2,CASGALGLAEEQFF,TGTGCCAGCGGAGCGCTGGGACTAGCAGAAGAGCAGTTCTTC
NA,TRBJ1-1,TRBV10-3,NA,CAISAHLQGSTEAFF,TGTGCCATCAGTGCCCATTTACAGGGTAGTACTGAAGCTTTCTTT
few,TRBJ2-5,TRBV27,NA,CATSANRGGIEETQYF,TGTGCCACCAGTGCAAACAGGGGGGGTATAGAAGAGACCCAGTACTTC
many,TRBJ2-7,TRBV6-1,NA,CASRGLAAEQYF,TGTGCCAGCAGAGGCCTAGCAGCCGAGCAGTACTTC
NA,TRBJ2-3,TRBV4-1,TRBD1,CASSQARGHMVDTQYF,TGCGCCAGCAGCCAAGCGAGGGGGCATATGGTAGATACGCAGTATTTT
many,TRBJ1-4,TRBV28,NA,CATSPPGSNEKLFF,TGTGCCACTTCCCCCCCAGGGAGTAATGAAAAACTGTTTTTT
many,TRBJ1-2,TRBV4-1,TRBD1,CASSQGGQGGYGYTF,TGCGCCAGCAGCCAAGGAGGACAGGGAGGATATGGCTACACCTTC
NA,TRBJ2-5,TRBV19,TRBD1,CASSTKQGEETQYF,TGTGCCAGTAGTACCAAACAGGGGGAGGAGACCCAGTACTTC
few,TRBJ2-7,TRBV18,NA,CASSPSPQDEQYF,TGTGCCAGCTCACCATCGCCACAGGACGAGCAGTACTTC
NA,TRBJ2-7,TRBV7-2,NA,CASRINPDAFYEQYF,TGTGCCAGCCGAATAAACCCGGACGCGTTCTACGAGCAGTACTTC
many,TRBJ1-1,TRBV20-1,NA,CSARPLDRATVTEAFF,TGCAGTGCTAGACCACTGGACAGAGCAACGGTCACTGAAGCTTTCTTT
many,TRBJ1-1,TRBV12-3/TRBV12-4,NA,CASNRGYEAFF,TGTGCCAGCAATCGCGGCTATGAAGCTTTCTTT
many,TRBJ2-5,TRBV20-1,NA,CSARDIQLRETQYF,TGCAGTGCTAGAGATATTCAGCTAAGGGAGACCCAGTACTTC
NA,TRBJ2-7,TRBV6-5,NA,CASSYSGGGSYELYF,TGTGCCAGCAGTTACTCTGGTGGTGGTTCCTACGAGCTGTACTTC
many,TRBJ1-1,TRBV7-9,TRBD1,CASSLGTGRDTEAFF,TGTGCCAGCAGCTTAGGGACAGGGCGGGACACTGAAGCTTTCTTT
many,TRBJ2-6,TRBV4-3,NA,CASSQETAIYGANVLTF,TGCGCCAGCAGCCAAGAAACCGCCATCTACGGGGCCAACGTCCTGACTTTC
many,TRBJ2-7,TRBV7-3,TRBD2,CASSLLAGEGNEQYF,TGTGCCAGCAGCCTCCTAGCGGGAGAGGGCAACGAGCAGTACTTC
many,TRBJ1-1,TRBV28,NA,CASPGRGGRRNTEAFF,TGTGCCAGCCCTGGGCGGGGGGGGCGGAGGAACACTGAAGCTTTCTTT
many,TRBJ2-3,TRBV27,TRBD1,CASRPDRGQGTDTQYF,TGTGCCAGCAGGCCCGACAGGGGGCAAGGCACAGATACGCAGTATTTT
NA,TRBJ2-5,TRBV9,TRBD2,CASSVASGRAETQYF,TGTGCCAGCAGCGTAGCAAGCGGGAGGGCGGAGACCCAGTACTTC
many,TRBJ2-7,TRBV4-1,NA,CASSQDEGRSEQYF,TGCGCCAGCAGCCAAGATGAGGGTAGGTCCGAGCAGTACTTC
NA,TRBJ2-7,TRBV30,TRBD2,CAWTPLTGGDYEQYF,TGTGCCTGGACACCCCTTACGGGGGGAGACTACGAGCAGTACTTC
NA,TRBJ2-5,TRBV19,TRBD1,CASIIKPGGIQRPLQETQYF,TGTGCCAGTATTATAAAGCCAGGGGGAATACAACGGCCCTTACAAGAGACCCAGTACTTC
many,TRBJ2-3,TRBV7-2,NA,CASSWGGQQYF,TGTGCCAGCTCCTGGGGGGGGCAGCAGTATTTT
many,TRBJ2-1,TRBV7-2,NA,CASSLLNDYYNEQFF,TGTGCCAGCAGCTTATTGAACGACTACTACAATGAGCAGTTCTTC
many,TRBJ2-3,TRBV5-8,NA,CASSQTGTQYF,TGTGCCAGCAGTCAGACCGGTACGCAGTATTTT
many,TRBJ1-1,TRBV10-3,NA,CAIKGSNLNTEAFF,TGTGCCATCAAGGGTTCTAATCTGAACACTGAAGCTTTCTTT
many,TRBJ2-1,TRBV28,NA,CASSFRGAQYNEQFF,TGTGCCAGCAGTTTTAGGGGGGCCCAGTACAATGAGCAGTTCTTC
NA,TRBJ1-1,TRBV27,NA,CASSLYTGAGPEAFF,TGTGCCAGCAGTTTATATACGGGCGCCGGGCCTGAAGCTTTCTTT